Presented here are 7 T cell receptor beta chains from one specimen sequenced in a study of blood T cells in healthy people across ages. For the second PCR, which ran for about 6 to 12 cycles, a sample-barcoded 5' primer and a J-beta primer mix were used. TCRdb analysed the 5' RACE reads with MiXCR anew, one entry per CDR3 protein. The sample shows 920,000 or so distinct CDR3 sequences, less than 50% of them seen only once. The sample taken for sequencing was blood. The receptors come from a woman aged 55-69 years in good health.

The V gene is TRBV11-2, the J gene TRBJ2-1, with TRBD2 identical over 9 bases. Germline values: CDR1 SGHAT, CDR2 FQNNGV. This CDR3 has 15 residues. The V and J ends lost 3 bases and 5 bases, in that order; junction bases with no gene match: 5. In DNA form, the CDR3 reads TGTGCCAGCAGCTTTAACGGCGGGAGGGACAATGAGCAGTTCTTC. Encoded protein: CASSFNGGRDNEQFF. Based on the CDR3 plus reference TRBV11-2 and TRBJ2-1, the full variable domain is EAGVAQSPRYKIIEKRQSVAFWCNPISGHATLYWYQQILGQGPKLLIQFQNNGVVDDSQLPKDRFSAERLKGVDSTLKIQPAKLEDSAVYLCASSFNGGRDNEQFFGPGTRLTVL.

This clonotype showed up many times. CDR3 bases: TGCAGTGCCCCGGGACCCAGCCGCACAGATACGCAGTATTTT. As protein: CSAPGPSRTDTQYF. The genes are TRBV20-1 and TRBJ2-3; either TRBD1 or TRBD2 may fit D (5 bases each). Trimming cost V 6 bases and J 1 base, with 14 bases left between them. Germline V gene lookup returns CDR1 DFQATT and CDR2 SNEGSKA (reference sequence). The CDR3 runs 14 residues.

V usage is TRBV7-9 and J usage is TRBJ1-1; TRBD1 might be the D (5 bases). The V end lost 1 base, the J end lost 0 bases, and 12 bases lay between the germline ends. CDR1 SEHNR and CDR2 FQNEAQ come from the germline V gene (reference sequence). The CDR3 covers 16 residues. CDR3 residues: CASSLVRGDLNTEAFF. DNA for the CDR3: TGTGCCAGCAGCTTAGTGCGGGGGGATTTGAACACTGAAGCTTTCTTT. Using reference TRBV7-9 and TRBJ1-1 for the parts outside the CDR3, the full variable domain is DTGVSQNPRHKITKRGQNVTFRCDPISEHNRLYWYRQTLGQGPEFLTYFQNEAQLEKSRLLSDRFSAERPKGSFSTLEIQRTEQGDSAMYLCASSLVRGDLNTEAFFGQGTRLTVV.

This clonotype was counted a few times. The germline gene is not matched at one end of the junction; a read error may be the cause. The V call is TRBV5-1, the J call TRBJ2-5; 10 bases agree with TRBD2. The CDR3 runs 15 residues. Germline CDR1 is SGHRS and CDR2 is YFSETQ. In DNA, the CDR3 is TGTGCCAGCAGCTTGGGGCTAGCGGGAGCAGAGACCCAGTACTTC. Amino acid sequence: CASSLGLAGAETQYF.

The chain carries TRBV6-5 and TRBJ2-1; TRBD1 aligns across 7 bases. Germline trimming cut 6 bases from V and 2 bases from J; bases unmatched to any gene: 7. This CDR3 comprises 15 residues. Germline CDR1 MNHEY, CDR2 SVGAGI. The CDR3 nucleotides read TGTGCCAGCAGCCTGACAGGGCGCCCCTACAATGAGCAGTTCTTC. It translates to CASSLTGRPYNEQFF.

V gene TRBV29-1 combines with J gene TRBJ2-7, with 7 bases fitting TRBD1. The CDR3 sequence is 14 residues long. Trimming cost V 2 bases and J 0 bases; bases outside gene matches: 4. CDR1 and CDR2 (germline): SQVTM, ANQGSEA. The CDR3 sequence is CSVESQGDSYEQYF. Written as DNA, the CDR3 is TGCAGCGTTGAAAGCCAGGGGGACTCCTACGAGCAGTACTTC.

This clonotype was observed a few times. This sequence joins TRBV2 and TRBJ2-5; 10 bases are a match to TRBD1. The V gene end was trimmed by 6 bases and the J gene end by 4 bases; junction bases not matched to a gene: 8. Germline CDR1 is SNHLY and CDR2 is FYNNEI. This CDR3 is 15 amino acids long. The CDR3 coding sequence is TGTGCCAGCAGAGAGACGGACAGGGGGATAGAGACCCAGTACTTC. Protein product: CASRETDRGIETQYF.